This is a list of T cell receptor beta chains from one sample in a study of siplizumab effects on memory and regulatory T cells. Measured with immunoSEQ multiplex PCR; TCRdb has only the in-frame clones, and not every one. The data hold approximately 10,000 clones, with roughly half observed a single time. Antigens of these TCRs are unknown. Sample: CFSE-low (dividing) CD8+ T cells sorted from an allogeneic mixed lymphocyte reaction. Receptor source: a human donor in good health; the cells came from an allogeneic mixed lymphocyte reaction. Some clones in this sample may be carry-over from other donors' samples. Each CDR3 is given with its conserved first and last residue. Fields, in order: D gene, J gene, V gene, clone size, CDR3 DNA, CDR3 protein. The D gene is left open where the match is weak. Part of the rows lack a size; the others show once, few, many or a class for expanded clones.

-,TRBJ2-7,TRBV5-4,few,TGTGCCAGCAGCTTTTTAGCTGGGGCGCCTCTCGAGCAGTACTTC,CASSFLAGAPLEQYF
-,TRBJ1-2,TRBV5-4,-,TGTGCCAGCAGCTTGACCCCAGGGAGGAGTGTCTATGGCTACACCTTC,CASSLTPGRSVYGYTF
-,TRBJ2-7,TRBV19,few,TGTGCCAGTAGTATAGGGGTTGGTGGCTCCTACGAGCAGTACTTC,CASSIGVGGSYEQYF
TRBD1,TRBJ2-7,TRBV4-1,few,TGCGCCAGCAGCCACTCCGGGACAGGTACCTACGAGCAGTACTTC,CASSHSGTGTYEQYF
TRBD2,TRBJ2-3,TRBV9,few,TGTGCCAGCAACCTCTTCGGACTAGCGGCGAACACAGATACGCAGTATTTT,CASNLFGLAANTDTQYF
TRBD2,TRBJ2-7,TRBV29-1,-,TGCAGCGCGACAGGCGGGGGGACCTACGAGCAGTACTTC,CSATGGGTYEQYF
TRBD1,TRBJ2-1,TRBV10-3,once,TGTGCCATCAGTAAACCGGGACAGGGGGCTAGGGGCTCCTACAATGAGCAGTTCTTC,CAISKPGQGARGSYNEQFF
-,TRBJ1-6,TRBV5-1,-,TGCGCCAGCAGCTCCCAGGGAGGAAATTCACCCCTCCACTTT,CASSSQGGNSPLHF
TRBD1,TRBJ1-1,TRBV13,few,TGTGCCAGCAGCTGGACCGGACAGGTGAACACTGAAGCTTTCTTT,CASSWTGQVNTEAFF
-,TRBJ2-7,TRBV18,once,TGTGCCAGCTCCCCTGGGCCAGCGCCAGGCTACGAGCAGTACTTC,CASSPGPAPGYEQYF
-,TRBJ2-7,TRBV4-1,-,TGCGCCAGCAGCCCCTGGACGGGTTCCTACGAGCAGTACTTC,CASSPWTGSYEQYF
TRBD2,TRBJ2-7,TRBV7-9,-,TGTGCCAGCAGCGAGCGGGGGGTTCCCTACGAGCAGTACTTC,CASSERGVPYEQYF
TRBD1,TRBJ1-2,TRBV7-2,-,TGTGCCAGCACTGGAGGGGGCTTTAGCTATGGCTACACCTTC,CASTGGGFSYGYTF
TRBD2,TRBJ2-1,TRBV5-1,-,TGCGCCAGCAGCTGGGTACTAGCGGGAGGGCCGAATGAGCAGTTCTTC,CASSWVLAGGPNEQFF
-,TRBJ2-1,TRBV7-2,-,TGTGCCAGCAGCTTGTGGGGGTATACTGAGCAGTTCTTC,CASSLWGYTEQFF
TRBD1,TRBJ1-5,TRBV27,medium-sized,TGTGCCAGCAGTCTACAGGGGAATCAGCCCCAGCATTTT,CASSLQGNQPQHF
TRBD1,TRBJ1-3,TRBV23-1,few,TGCGCCAGCCTTACCAAAGACAGGGTTTTTTACTACCCCTCTGGAAACACCATATATTTT,CASLTKDRVFYYPSGNTIYF
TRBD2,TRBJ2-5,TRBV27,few,TGTGCCAGCAGTTCCATACTAGCGGGAGGGCCGGAGACCCAGTACTTC,CASSSILAGGPETQYF
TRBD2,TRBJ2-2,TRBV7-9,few,TGTGCCAGCAGCACGACTAGCGGGGGGCCAAACACCGGGGAGCTGTTTTTT,CASSTTSGGPNTGELFF
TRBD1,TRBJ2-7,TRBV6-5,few,TGTGCCAGCAGTTACGGGACAGGGGGCACTTACGAGCAGTACTTC,CASSYGTGGTYEQYF
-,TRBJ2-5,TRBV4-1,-,TGCGCCAGCAGCCAAGGGAACATAATAGGCTACCAAGAGACCCAGTACTTC,CASSQGNIIGYQETQYF
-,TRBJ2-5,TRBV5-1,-,TGCGCCAGCAGCTTAACGCTCCCCAGAGAGACCCAGTACTTC,CASSLTLPRETQYF
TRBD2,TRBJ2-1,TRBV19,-,TGTGCCAGTAGTATAGGGGGCGGGGGGCCCTACAATGAGCAGTTCTTC,CASSIGGGGPYNEQFF
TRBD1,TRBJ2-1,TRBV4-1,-,TGCGCCAGCAGCTTCCGGGACAGCTCCTACAATGAGCAGTTCTTC,CASSFRDSSYNEQFF
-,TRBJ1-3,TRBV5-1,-,TGCGCCAGCAGCCAAGACAACTCTGGAAACACCATATATTTT,CASSQDNSGNTIYF
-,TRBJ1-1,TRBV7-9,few,TGTGCCAGCAGCTCGAGTAATACGGCCACTGAAGCTTTCTTT,CASSSSNTATEAFF
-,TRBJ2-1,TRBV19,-,TGTGCCAGTAATGACGCCTACAATGAGCAGTTCTTC,CASNDAYNEQFF
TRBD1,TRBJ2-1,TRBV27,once,TGTGCCAGCAGTTTGGGACAGATCAATGAGCAGTTCTTC,CASSLGQINEQFF
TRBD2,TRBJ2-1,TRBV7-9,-,TGTGCCAGCAGCTTGACTAGCGCTCTATACAATGAGCAGTTCTTC,CASSLTSALYNEQFF
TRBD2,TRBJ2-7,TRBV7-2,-,TGTGCCAGCCGACCAGGGACTAGCGGCTACGAGCAGTACTTC,CASRPGTSGYEQYF
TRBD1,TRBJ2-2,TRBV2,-,TGTGCCAGCAGTGACAGGGGGCCAGGGAACACCGGGGAGCTGTTTTTT,CASSDRGPGNTGELFF
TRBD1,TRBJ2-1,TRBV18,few,TGTGCCAGCTCCCAGGACAGGGTTTACAATGAGCAGTTCTTC,CASSQDRVYNEQFF
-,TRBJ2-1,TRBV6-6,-,TGTGCCAGCAGTTTCTCCAGCGGAGGGTACAATGAGCAGTTCTTC,CASSFSSGGYNEQFF
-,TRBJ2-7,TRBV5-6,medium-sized,TGTGCCAGCAGCGTACTCGGGAGTTCGGGCGAGCAGTACTTC,CASSVLGSSGEQYF
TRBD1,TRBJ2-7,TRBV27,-,TGTGCCAGCGGTTACGGGGACAGGGCTAACGAGCAGTACTTC,CASGYGDRANEQYF
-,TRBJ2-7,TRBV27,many,TGTGCCAGCAAGCCGACGGCAAGTCCCACCTACGAGCAGTACTTC,CASKPTASPTYEQYF
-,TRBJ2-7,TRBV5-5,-,TGTGCCAGCAGCTTTTCGAGCGATAGCTCCTACGAGCAGTACTTC,CASSFSSDSSYEQYF
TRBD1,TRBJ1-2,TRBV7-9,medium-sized,TGTGCCAGCAGCTTAGGGACAGGGCGGTATGGCTACACCTTC,CASSLGTGRYGYTF
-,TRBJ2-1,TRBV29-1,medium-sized,TGCAGCGTTGTGGGGGGCGGAATGTATGAGCAGTTCTTC,CSVVGGGMYEQFF
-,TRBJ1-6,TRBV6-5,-,TGTGCCAGCAGTTACTCCGGAATAAGCTCACCCCTCCACTTT,CASSYSGISSPLHF
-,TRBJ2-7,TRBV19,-,TGTGCCAGTAGTGTGGTGGCTGGCACACCACTTGGGCAGTACTTC,CASSVVAGTPLGQYF
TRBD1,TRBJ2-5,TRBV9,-,TGTGCCAGCAGCGTATTAGGGGGCAGGGAGACCCAGTACTTC,CASSVLGGRETQYF
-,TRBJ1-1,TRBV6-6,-,TGTGCCAGCAGTTACTCGACAGGTGAAGCTTTCTTT,CASSYSTGEAFF
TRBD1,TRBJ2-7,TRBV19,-,TGTGCCAGTAGTATCGGACAGGCGACATACTACGAGCAGTACTTC,CASSIGQATYYEQYF
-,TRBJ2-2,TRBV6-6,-,TGTGCCAGCAGTTCCCAGGACCAGCAAGACGGGGAGCTGTTTTTT,CASSSQDQQDGELFF
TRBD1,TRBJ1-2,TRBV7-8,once,TGTGCCAGCAGTACAGGGGTCAACTATGGCTACACCTTC,CASSTGVNYGYTF